This is a list of T cell receptor beta chains from one sample in a study of T cells in Graves' hyperthyroidism and ophthalmopathy. TCRdb re-analysed the multiplex PCR reads in MiXCR, keeping a single row per CDR3 protein. This sample carries hundreds of thousands of distinct CDR3 sequences, 12% to 15% of them seen once, and the ten largest clones take roughly 10%. Source material: blood. Source of these receptors: a woman aged 18-30 years with Graves' hyperthyroidism. CDR3s include the opening cysteine and the closing phenylalanine or tryptophan. The D gene is left open where the match is weak. Clone size is not always given. Where it is, it says once, few, many or a class for expanded clones.

v_gene	abundance	d_gene	j_gene	CDR3nt	CDR3aa
TRBV19	.	.	TRBJ2-7	TGTGCCAGTAACCCGGGCTACGAGCAGTACTTC	CASNPGYEQYF
TRBV6-5	many	.	TRBJ2-7	TGTGCCAGCAGTTACGGGAACTCCTACGAGCAGTACTTC	CASSYGNSYEQYF
TRBV12-3/TRBV12-4	many	.	TRBJ1-6	TGTGCCAGCAGTTCTCGGGCAGGGTACTCACCCCTCCACTTT	CASSSRAGYSPLHF
TRBV29-1	few	.	TRBJ2-1	TGCAGCGGGACCAGTGAATGGGCGAATGAGCAGTTCTTC	CSGTSEWANEQFF
TRBV7-8	many	.	TRBJ2-7	TGTGCCAGCAGCTTTGGTGACAGATCCTACGAGCAGTACTTC	CASSFGDRSYEQYF
TRBV19	.	.	TRBJ2-7	TGTGCCAGTAGTATATCGGGTCTTCGCGAGCAGTACTTC	CASSISGLREQYF
TRBV29-1	few	.	TRBJ2-7	TGCAGCGTTGTTAAGGGTTACGAGCAGTACTTC	CSVVKGYEQYF
TRBV9	few	TRBD1	TRBJ1-6	TGTGCCAGCAGCGAGAGGACAGGGCATTCACCCCTCCACTTT	CASSERTGHSPLHF
TRBV6-1	.	TRBD1	TRBJ2-7	TGTGCCAGCAGTTATTTAGCCGGGACAGGGGCCTACGAGCAGTACTTC	CASSYLAGTGAYEQYF
TRBV7-2	few	.	TRBJ2-7	TGTGCCAACAGCCTTTCCCTGGCGGGGAACTCCTACGAGCAGTACTTC	CANSLSLAGNSYEQYF
TRBV28	few	TRBD2	TRBJ2-7	TGTGCCAGCATGAGTCTAGCGGGAAGCGAGCAGTACTTC	CASMSLAGSEQYF
TRBV27	.	.	TRBJ2-1	TGTGCCAGCAACGCCGGGACATTCGCCAATGAGCAGTTCTTC	CASNAGTFANEQFF
TRBV11-3	few	TRBD1	TRBJ1-4	TGTGCCAGCAGCTCCTCGACAGGGACTAATGAAAAACTGTTTTTT	CASSSSTGTNEKLFF
TRBV10-3	few	.	TRBJ2-7	TGTGCCATCAGTGAGAGGGCCTCTCGGGAGTACGAGCAGTACTTC	CAISERASREYEQYF
TRBV20-1	few	TRBD2	TRBJ2-1	TGCAGTGCTAGAGGGGCTAGCGGGAGACGAAATGAGCAGTTCTTC	CSARGASGRRNEQFF
TRBV7-8	many	.	TRBJ2-7	TGTGCCAGCAGCGCGGGGCCGTTCTACGAGCAGTACTTC	CASSAGPFYEQYF
TRBV12-3/TRBV12-4	.	.	TRBJ2-1	TGTGCCAGCAGTTTTCTAGGAGATGGGCAGTTCTTC	CASSFLGDGQFF
TRBV3-1	many	TRBD1	TRBJ2-3	TGTGCCAGCAGCCAGTCTCCCGAGACAGGGGCCGAAGATACGCAGTATTTT	CASSQSPETGAEDTQYF
TRBV7-9	few	TRBD1	TRBJ2-7	TGTGCCAGCAGCTTAGGCCCGGGACAGTACGAGCAGTACTTC	CASSLGPGQYEQYF
TRBV19	few	TRBD1	TRBJ2-3	TGTGCCAGTAGTATTGGGACAGTCAGCACAGATACGCAGTATTTT	CASSIGTVSTDTQYF
TRBV27	.	.	TRBJ1-1	TGTGCCAGCAGCCGCCCAGGACGGGAAGCTTTCTTT	CASSRPGREAFF
TRBV28	many	.	TRBJ2-5	TGTGCCAGCAGTTTTGATTTTAGGGATTACCAAGAGACCCAGTACTTC	CASSFDFRDYQETQYF
TRBV20-1	many	.	TRBJ1-5	TGCAGTGCTAGGGAAGATAGCAATCAGCCCCAGCATTTT	CSAREDSNQPQHF